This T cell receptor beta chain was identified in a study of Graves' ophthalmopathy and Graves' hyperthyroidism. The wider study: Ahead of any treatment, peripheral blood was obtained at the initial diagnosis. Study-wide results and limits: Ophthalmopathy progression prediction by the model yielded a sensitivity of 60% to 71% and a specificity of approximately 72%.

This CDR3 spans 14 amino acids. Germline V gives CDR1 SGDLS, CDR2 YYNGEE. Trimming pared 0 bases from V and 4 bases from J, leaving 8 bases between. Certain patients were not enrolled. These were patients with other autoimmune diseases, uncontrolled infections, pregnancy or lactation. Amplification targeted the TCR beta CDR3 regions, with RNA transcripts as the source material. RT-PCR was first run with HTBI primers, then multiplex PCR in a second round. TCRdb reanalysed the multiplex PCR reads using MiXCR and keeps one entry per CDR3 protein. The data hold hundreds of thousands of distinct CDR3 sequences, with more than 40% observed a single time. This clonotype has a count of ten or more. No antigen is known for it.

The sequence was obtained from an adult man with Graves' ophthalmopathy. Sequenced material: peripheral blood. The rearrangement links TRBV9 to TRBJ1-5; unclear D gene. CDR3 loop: CASSVGPVNQPQHF. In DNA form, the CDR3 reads TGTGCCAGCAGCGTAGGGCCAGTGAATCAGCCCCAGCATTTT.